These 10 T cell receptor beta chains were all obtained from the same sample, sequenced in a study of T-cell memory formation after mild COVID-19. TCRdb analysed the 5' RACE reads with MiXCR anew, one entry per CDR3 protein. The table shows under 550,000 distinct CDR3 sequences, with over 15% occurring only once. The sequenced sample was PBMCs or a T cell subset sorted from them (not recorded which). These receptors all come from a man aged 18 to 29 who had mild COVID-19 (a few samples of this study predate the infection). Cell type and time point are not known.

This clonotype was picked up a small number of times. J is TRBJ1-2 and V is TRBV12-3 or TRBV12-4; TRBD1 aligns across 9 bases. The V and J ends lost 3 bases and 8 bases, in that order; junction bases with no gene match: 13. The CDR3 loop spans 16 amino acids. Here the CDR3 reads CASSFSVGTGQRGYTF. The CDR3 DNA reads as TGTGCCAGCAGTTTCTCAGTCGGGACAGGGCAACGGGGCTACACCTTC.

About this clonotype: At one end, the junction sequence differs from germline, possibly due to a read error. The rearrangement links TRBV6-5 to TRBJ1-6, with TRBD1 identical over 7 bases. In germline, CDR1 is MNHEY, CDR2 SVGAGI. The CDR3 runs to 16 residues. Here the CDR3 reads CASSYSGVPRGSPLHF. The CDR3 DNA follows: TGCGCCAGCAGTTACTCCGGGGTCCCCAGGGGGTCACCCCTCCACTTT.

The V gene is TRBV10-2, the J gene TRBJ1-1; D call uncertain. The CDR3 extends over 13 amino acids. The germline V gene encodes CDR1 WSHSY and CDR2 SAAADI. The germline V and J ends were trimmed by 2 bases and 1 base, with 5 bases remaining between them. This CDR3 reads CASSEARNTEAFF. The DNA for the CDR3 is TGCGCCAGCAGTGAGGCCAGGAACACTGAAGCTTTCTTT.

Ten or more counts support this clonotype. V gene TRBV12-3 or TRBV12-4 combines with J gene TRBJ2-1, with a weak D call TRBD2 (6 bases). The CDR3 length is 13 residues. Trimming stripped 0 bases from V and 8 bases from J, with 8 bases between. The CDR3 loop reads CASSLAGGDEQFF. CDR3 DNA sequence: TGTGCCAGCAGTTTAGCGGGGGGTGATGAGCAGTTCTTC.

This clonotype was counted only a few times. V and J are TRBV5-6 and TRBJ2-5, with 8 bases fitting TRBD2. Germline V gene lookup returns CDR1 SGHDT and CDR2 YYEEEE. V was clipped by 4 bases and J by 5 bases; unmatched bases: 7. CDR3 length: 14 residues. The CDR3 region is CASSPMTSEETQYF. The CDR3 DNA reads as TGTGCCAGCAGCCCTATGACTAGCGAGGAGACCCAGTACTTC.

The chain joins TRBV3-1 to TRBJ1-3, with D maybe TRBD1 (5 bases). The CDR3 extends over 15 amino acids. The V and J ends lost 3 bases and 2 bases respectively, with 11 bases between them. In germline, CDR1 is LGHDT, CDR2 YNNKEL (reference sequence). The CDR3 bases are TGTGCCAGCAGCCAGAGGGGAGGGGCTGGAAACACCATATATTTT. Protein product: CASSQRGGAGNTIYF. The full variable domain, in which reference TRBV3-1 and TRBJ1-3 provide the parts outside the CDR3, is DTAVSQTPKYLVTQMGNDKSIKCEQNLGHDTMYWYKQDSKKFLKIMFSYNNKELIINETVPNRFSPKSPDKAHLNLHINSLELGDSAVYFCASSQRGGAGNTIYFGEGSWLTVV.

In its sample, this clonotype was seen a few times. This chain uses TRBV6-9 with TRBJ2-7; possibly TRBD1 for D (5 bases). The V gene's germline CDR1 is MNHGY and CDR2 SVAAGI. V was clipped by 6 bases and J by 2 bases, with 5 bases between them. This CDR3 region has 11 residues. Here the CDR3 DNA reads TGTGCCAGCAGGGACACCTACGAGCAGTACGTC. It codes for CASRDTYEQYV.

The chain links TRBV10-3 to TRBJ1-2; TRBD1 matches at 7 bases. CDR1 ENHRY and CDR2 SYGVKD come from the germline V gene. With 6 bases clipped from V and 8 bases from J, the junction kept 15 bases outside the gene matches. CDR3 size: 15 residues. The CDR3 region has the DNA TGTGCCATCAGGAAAATAGAGGACAGGCTAGAGGGCTACACCTTC. Amino acid sequence: CAIRKIEDRLEGYTF.

This clonotype was detected a few times. The chain combines TRBV6-5 with TRBJ2-7, with D hard to call. CDR1 and CDR2 (germline): MNHEY, SVGAGI. The CDR3 has 14 residues. V was cut by 2 bases and J by 2 bases, with 10 bases left in between. The CDR3: CASSYGPNTYEQYF. The CDR3 coding sequence is TGTGCCAGCAGTTACGGGCCCAATACCTACGAGCAGTACTTC.

In this sample, this clonotype turned up a few times. The chain is built from TRBV5-1 and TRBJ1-3; D remains unclear. CDR3 length: 15 residues. The ends were cut back, 4 bases at V and 7 bases at J, with 18 bases in the middle. Looked up from germline, CDR1 is SGHRS and CDR2 is YFSETQ. The DNA of the CDR3 is TGCGCCAGCAGCCTTGCGGGCCTTCATTGGAACACCATATATTTT. It codes for CASSLAGLHWNTIYF.